Included here is one T cell receptor (beta chain) sequence, with context. A much larger clone differs by one base, so this may be a read error. The data derive from a study of CDR3 diversity in severe acne. Germline V gives CDR1 KGHDR, CDR2 SFDVKD. This CDR3 is built from 13 residues. TCRdb re-analysed the PCR reads in MiXCR, keeping a single row per CDR3 protein. The table has tens of thousands of distinct CDR3 sequences, 51% seen once. The chain joins TRBV24-1 to TRBJ1-2; D is unclear. Material: blood. This TCR derives from a male donor in good health, without acne. CDR3 in DNA: TGTGCCACCCGTGATCCCCACCACTATGGCTACACCTTC. This gives the protein CATRDPHHYGYTF.